This note documents a single T cell receptor beta chain sequence. This clonotype appeared a few times. The specificity of this receptor is unknown. Base qualities were left out, and no much larger clone turns up one base away. Library preparation employed PCR. TCRdb records Illumina HiSeq 2500 as the sequencer. Unique molecular identifiers were incorporated into TCR beta cDNA libraries to reduce PCR and sequencing biases. Every 1 to 10 million input T cells yielded some 500,000 cDNA molecules, meaning each molecule approximated one T cell. Patient libraries were prepared and sequenced with the same protocol used for the earlier healthy control dataset. Within a given batch, samples were prepared together, multiplexed and sequenced on the same HiSeq lane. On the authors' methods: MIGEC was used to process the raw barcoded reads, and molecular identifier groups with only a single read were discarded before consensus assembly and CDR3 extraction. Clonotype tables were post-analysed with VDJtools, normalizing diversity by down-sampling all datasets to the smallest sample size. In repertoire overlap clustering, CDR3 amino acid sequences, but not nucleotide sequences, were matched to correct batch-related cross-sample contamination. TCRdb took the public reads, trimmed them with fastp at Q25, ran MiXCR for clone calling and kept in-frame beta chains. Each CDR3 protein gets just one entry, which takes the most common genes and DNA from the rows behind it. In this record, the V and J calls reflect TCRdb's handling and not the investigators' own analysis. This sample has about 380,000 distinct CDR3 sequences in its table, and around 37% of those were observed once. The ten largest clonotypes hold under 15% of the sample.

The germline V gene gives CDR1 as LGHNA and CDR2 as YNFKEQ. Clipping removes 0 bases from V and 7 bases from J, with 9 as the unmatched junction base count. Counted from cysteine to phenylalanine, this CDR3 has 18 amino acids. Only CDR3 DNA is held: 54 bases, read in frame from base 1. The data were taken from a study of post-analysis software for immune sequencing data (dated by TCRdb to the mid-2010s). Looking at the study overall: The recorded disease courses included relapsing-remitting, secondary progressive and progressive-relapsing multiple sclerosis, and some patients had no subtype annotation. A subset of samples was prepared in parallel using single-end sample barcoding, then pooled and co-amplified after Illumina adapter ligation. The patient repertoires were set against about 12 previously published healthy control repertoires from donors whose ages ranged from roughly 6 to 27 years. Results the study describes overall, beyond this receptor: Patients showed significantly higher frequencies than controls for roughly five TRBV segments, among them TRBV5-6, TRBV5-1 and TRBV20-1. The control group was slightly older than the multiple sclerosis patient group. Direct clustering with F measure showed strong co-clustering of samples prepared in the same batch, prompting a batch-effect correction. Multiple sclerosis patients had significantly lower normalized Chao1 diversity than controls, a result that suggests substantial peripheral T-cell clonal expansion.

To demonstrate the VDJtools post-analysis software, the study profiled TCR beta repertoires from the peripheral blood of about a dozen young patients with multiple sclerosis. The multiple sclerosis patients were children and adolescents ranging in age from about 6 to 16 years. The sequence was collected from a girl aged 10-17 years with multiple sclerosis. The chain uses TRBV4-2 and TRBJ1-6; the central 10 bases match TRBD1. The sequencing input was blood. The CDR3 is CASSQELGGQGINSPLHF. The bases are TGTGCCAGCAGCCAAGAGCTCGGGGGACAGGGGATAAATTCACCCCTCCACTTT.